This TCR beta chain comes out of a study of CD8 T cells in ankylosing spondylitis. TCRdb fed the 5' RACE reads into MiXCR, producing one record per CDR3 protein. This sample yields more than 250,000 distinct CDR3 sequences, of which 11% are seen a single time; roughly 9% belongs to the top ten. Looked up from germline, CDR1 is SGHRS and CDR2 is YFSETQ. V lost 0 bases, J lost 8 bases, and 14 bases stayed unmatched. The CDR3 has 18 residues. At least ten counts were recorded for this clonotype. Its antigen is unknown. Study conclusions and caveats: Previous work reported some of these motif variants in the synovial fluid and blood of reactive arthritis.

The sequence was obtained from a female donor with ankylosing spondylitis or in good health (not recorded which). The sequenced sample consisted of blood, either unsorted or a sorted T cell fraction (not recorded which). The chain employs TRBV5-1 and TRBJ2-1; 10 bases are a match to TRBD2. The CDR3 region is CASSLVSSGSLFQDEQFF. The CDR3 DNA sequence: TGCGCCAGCAGCTTGGTTTCTAGCGGGAGTTTATTCCAGGATGAGCAGTTCTTC.